The source of this T cell receptor (beta chain) is a study of shared clonotypes between healthy human individuals. Source study methods: Because ImmunoSEQ provided only junction sequences with no quality scores, the filtering differed. Clones were read by immunoSEQ multiplex PCR, and TCRdb kept only the in-frame ones, dropping some. V and J calls and clone size are given by that table; D and trimming were obtained from the DNA. The sample lists under 650,000 clones, roughly 95% occurring once. The V gene lost 1 base and the J gene lost 4 bases, with 7 bases spanning the gap. The CDR3 is 13 amino acids. The germline V gene has CDR1 MDHEN and CDR2 SYDVKM.

The chain links TRBV28 to TRBJ1-2, with D unresolved. The source material was naive CD4+ T cells sorted from blood. Subset defined: CD45RA+ positively selected. The sequence derives from a woman between 25 and 40 years old in good health. CDR3 nucleotide sequence: TGTGCCAGCAGTTTATCTTCAGTCTATGGCTACACCTTC. Protein sequence: CASSLSSVYGYTF.